This T cell receptor beta chain is drawn from a study of CD8+ T cells in alopecia areata. Reverse transcribed after extraction, RNA yielded cDNA as the sequencing template. Here immunoSEQ multiplex PCR was the method, and the copy in TCRdb shows in-frame clones only, minus some. This sample has 150,000 or so clones, with 47% found just once. CDR1 is SQVTM and CDR2 is ANQGSEA in the germline V gene. The CDR3 has 11 amino acids. V was clipped by 4 bases and J by 4 bases, with 7 bases between them. Sequenced material: CD4+ T cells sorted from blood. The chain combines TRBV29-1 with TRBJ1-1, with D uncertain. The clonotype originates from a human donor with alopecia areata. CDR3 sequence: CSVGFFTEAFF. The CDR3 nucleotides read TGCAGCGTTGGCTTTTTCACTGAAGCTTTCTTT.